The entry that follows covers one T cell receptor beta chain sequence. Its antigen is unidentified. Adjacent lung, free of atypia, was sampled at least 2 cm from the tumor margin. The repertoire was sequenced with immunoSEQ multiplex PCR; TCRdb's copy has only in-frame clones and lacks some. The table has approximately 1,500 clones, 25% seen once. CDR3 length: 16 amino acids. CDR1 SGHRS and CDR2 YFSETQ come from the germline V gene. Trimming at V came to 4 bases and at J to 4 bases, leaving 7 bases not matched to a gene. This specimen comes from a study of T cells in localized non-small cell lung cancer. General study findings and limits: Tumor trailed uninvolved adjacent lung in T cell clonality, which peaked there. Elevated circulating T cell density in blood was associated with longer overall survival. Of the top 100 tumor clones, median 57 were in adjacent lung, over 25 among its top 100.

V usage is TRBV5-1 and J usage is TRBJ2-2; 10 nucleotides line up with TRBD2. The source material was normal lung tissue next to the tumor, sampled before any cancer treatment. The sequence came from a male donor at least 60 years old with stage I lung adenocarcinoma. In nucleotides, the CDR3 is TGCGCCAGCAGCCCCCGGAGCGGGAGGGCCACCGGGGAGCTGTTTTTT. Its translation: CASSPRSGRATGELFF.